This TCR beta chain was retrieved from a study of blood T cell repertoires in COVID-19. Under the authors' procedure: Amplification of reference gene primers provided the estimated nucleated cell counts. Clones were read by immunoSEQ multiplex PCR, and TCRdb kept only the in-frame ones, dropping some. For V, J and clone size, that table is used; D and trimming come from the DNA. The table records some 140,000 clones, 78% of them present only once. There are 14 residues in the CDR3. Trimming took 1 base from V and 5 from J, leaving 11 bases between them. Germline CDR1 is KGHSH and CDR2 is LQKENI. This receptor was identified in a man older than 75 with acute or convalescent COVID-19. V usage is TRBV18 and J usage is TRBJ1-1; D is possibly TRBD1 (6 bases). The sequencing input was peripheral blood. CDR3 in amino acids: CASSPQGGGTEAFF. CDR3 nucleotide sequence: TGTGCCAGCTCACCACAAGGGGGGGGGACTGAAGCTTTCTTT.